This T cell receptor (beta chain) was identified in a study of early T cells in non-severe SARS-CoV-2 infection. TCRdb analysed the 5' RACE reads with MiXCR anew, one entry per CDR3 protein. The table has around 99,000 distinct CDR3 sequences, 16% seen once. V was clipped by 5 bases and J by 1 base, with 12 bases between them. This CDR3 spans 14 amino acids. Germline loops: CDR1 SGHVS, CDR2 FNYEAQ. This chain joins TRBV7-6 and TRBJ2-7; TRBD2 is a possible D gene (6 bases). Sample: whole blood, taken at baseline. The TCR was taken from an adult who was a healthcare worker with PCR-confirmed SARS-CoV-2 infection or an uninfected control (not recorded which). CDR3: CASSPLAQSYEQYF. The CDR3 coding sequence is TGTGCCAGCAGCCCACTAGCTCAGTCCTACGAGCAGTACTTC.